This TCR beta chain was sequenced for a study of T-cell memory formation after mild COVID-19 (dated by TCRdb to about 2021). Looking at the study overall: TCR sequence clusters from the two donors were largely donor specific. Longitudinal TCRalpha and TCRbeta repertoire sequencing tracked T-cell clones expanding and contracting after mild COVID-19 in a couple of donors. Two young, previously healthy adult volunteers, one female and one male, were included in the cohort.

A remark on this clonotype: No cognate antigen has been identified for it. At one of its ends the junction is not consistent with the germline gene, which may arise from a read error.

CDR1 and CDR2, per the germline V gene (reference sequence), are SSHAT and FNYEAQ. The CDR3 starts with the cysteine, ends with the phenylalanine, and has 16 residues. Solely the CDR3 DNA is kept, with 48 bases framed from the first base. The full study reports these points: The study covered only two mild cases, and larger cohorts including severe cases with pre-infection samples were considered necessary. Contracting CD4+ clones appeared mostly in the CM and EM memory subsets, whereas CD8+ clones were enriched in EMRA. SARS-CoV-2 specificity was not confirmed for the second-wave clones peaking on day 37. From day 15 to 85, contracting clones showed balanced CD4/CD8 phenotypes, whereas a second wave of clones that expanded from day 15 to 37 leaned towards CD4+. Some responding clones were detected in pre-infection memory, suggesting pre-existing cross-reactive memory T cells joined the SARS-CoV-2 response.

Ficoll-Paque density gradient centrifugation was used to isolate PBMCs. For sequencing, an Illumina NovaSeq 6000 was employed. TCRalpha and TCRbeta cDNA libraries were built by 5'RACE with constant-segment primers, adding sample barcodes and unique molecular identifiers. Trizol reagent was used to extract RNA from every sample. The libraries were amplified in two PCR steps, and the second step added a second sample barcode and Illumina TruSeq adapters. Sequencing of libraries was performed on an Illumina NovaSeq with 2 x 150 bp paired-end reads. Processing in the source paper ran as follows. Reads were demultiplexed and collapsed into UMI-guided consensus sequences with migec v1.2.7. Using mixcr v2.1.11, UMI consensuses were aligned to TRA and TRB V and J templates and then assembled into clonotypes. Expanded or contracted clonotypes were those called significant by both edgeR and NoisET, with noise models trained on biological replicates. edgeR calls used a false discovery rate-adjusted p below 0.01 and a log2 fold-change threshold of 1. As an exploratory analysis of dynamics, PCA with hierarchical clustering was applied to max-normalized trajectories of the 1000 most abundant clonotypes. Separately sequenced CD4+ and CD8+ repertoires were used to assign the CD4 or CD8 phenotype of responding clones. TCRdb applied fastp at Q25 and MiXCR to the public reads, then kept only in-frame beta chains. Duplicate CDR3 protein sequences are folded into a single record with the most common DNA and genes. The V and J calls and clone size come from TCRdb's table, not from the authors' own analysis. This sample comprises approximately 430,000 distinct CDR3 sequences, roughly a quarter of them detected only once. Together, the top ten hold around 12% of the sample.

The sequence joins TRBV7-7 to TRBJ2-2; 14 middle bases align to TRBD2. This TCR came from an adult woman who had mild COVID-19 (a few samples of this study predate the infection). The sample titles of this study are shuffled in the database, so cell type and time point are left out; the donor was told from shared clones. Specimen: PBMCs or a T cell subset sorted from them (not recorded which). The sequenced DNA is TGTGCTAGCAGCCAAGGACTAGCGGGAGGAACCGGGGAGCTGTTTTTT. It encodes CASSQGLAGGTGELFF.